A selection of T cell receptor beta chains follows, all from one sample in a study of shared T cell receptors in the human thymus. Sequencing was performed with immunoSEQ multiplex PCR; in TCRdb, only in-frame clones are kept and a portion is missing. The data hold 720,000 or so clones, with roughly 85% observed a single time. The data were also submitted as part of a second study, on human thymus T cells.

Sequenced sample: thymocytes. The source is a girl younger than two with a congenital heart defect. CDR3s include the opening cysteine and the closing phenylalanine or tryptophan. The order of the fields is V gene, D gene, J gene, clone size, CDR3 DNA, CDR3 protein. A D gene is named only where the DNA matches it firmly. Only part of the rows carry a size: once, few, many, or a class if the clone is expanded.

v_call: TRBV4-2; d_call: TRBD1; j_call: TRBJ1-3; clone_size: -; cdr3_nt: TGTGCCAGCAGCCAACCCCCGGGACAGGGGGCTATGGTGGGAAACACCATATATTTT; cdr3_aa: CASSQPPGQGAMVGNTIYF
v_call: TRBV19; d_call: -; j_call: TRBJ1-1; clone_size: -; cdr3_nt: TGTGCCAGTAGTATTCGAGAAGAAGCTTTCTTT; cdr3_aa: CASSIREEAFF
v_call: TRBV27; d_call: -; j_call: TRBJ1-6; clone_size: -; cdr3_nt: TGTGCCAGCAGTCCCCCAGGGTGGTATTCACCCCTCCACTTT; cdr3_aa: CASSPPGWYSPLHF
v_call: TRBV5-6; d_call: TRBD1; j_call: TRBJ1-5; clone_size: -; cdr3_nt: TGTGCCAGCAGCCCCAGGACAGGGAGAGAGGTCAATCAGCCCCAGCATTTT; cdr3_aa: CASSPRTGREVNQPQHF
v_call: TRBV27; d_call: -; j_call: TRBJ1-2; clone_size: once; cdr3_nt: TGTGCCAGCAGTGGGGGTGGGGAGGGCTATGGCTACACCTTC; cdr3_aa: CASSGGGEGYGYTF
v_call: TRBV6-6; d_call: TRBD1; j_call: TRBJ1-1; clone_size: -; cdr3_nt: TGTGCCAGCAGTTACTCGGGGACAGCTCAGAACACTGAAGCTTTCTTT; cdr3_aa: CASSYSGTAQNTEAFF
v_call: TRBV4-1; d_call: TRBD1; j_call: TRBJ1-3; clone_size: -; cdr3_nt: TGCGCCAGCAGCCAGCTCCGGGACAGGGAGTATCGCTCTGGAAACACCATATATTTT; cdr3_aa: CASSQLRDREYRSGNTIYF
v_call: TRBV18; d_call: -; j_call: TRBJ1-2; clone_size: -; cdr3_nt: TGTGCCAGCTCACACCCGCATAACGGGGTGAAGCGTGGCTACACCTTC; cdr3_aa: CASSHPHNGVKRGYTF
v_call: TRBV5-1; d_call: -; j_call: TRBJ2-2; clone_size: -; cdr3_nt: TGCGCCAGCAGAAAAAACGGACTATACACCGGGGAGCTGTTTTTT; cdr3_aa: CASRKNGLYTGELFF
v_call: TRBV27; d_call: -; j_call: TRBJ1-2; clone_size: -; cdr3_nt: TGTGCCAGCAGTTTATCTCACAGCCCCCCCTATGGCTACACCTTC; cdr3_aa: CASSLSHSPPYGYTF
v_call: TRBV11-2; d_call: -; j_call: TRBJ2-7; clone_size: -; cdr3_nt: TGTGCCAGCAGCCCAAAGGCCAGGGGTGGGGACGAGCAGTACTTC; cdr3_aa: CASSPKARGGDEQYF
v_call: TRBV5-1; d_call: -; j_call: TRBJ2-7; clone_size: once; cdr3_nt: TGCGCCAGCAGCTTGGCGTTCGGTTGGGGGGAGAGCTCCTACGAGCAGTACTTC; cdr3_aa: CASSLAFGWGESSYEQYF
v_call: TRBV7-9; d_call: TRBD1; j_call: TRBJ1-2; clone_size: -; cdr3_nt: TGTGCCAGCAGCCCTGCCGGGACAGACTATGGCTACACCTTC; cdr3_aa: CASSPAGTDYGYTF
v_call: TRBV7-2; d_call: -; j_call: TRBJ2-1; clone_size: -; cdr3_nt: TGTGCCAGCAGCTATCACTACCTCCCGGCCTACAATGAGCAGTTCTTC; cdr3_aa: CASSYHYLPAYNEQFF
v_call: TRBV7-9; d_call: TRBD1; j_call: TRBJ1-2; clone_size: -; cdr3_nt: TGTGCCAGCAGCTTCCAGGGACAGGGCCAGTATGGCTACACCTTC; cdr3_aa: CASSFQGQGQYGYTF
v_call: TRBV10-3; d_call: -; j_call: TRBJ1-3; clone_size: few; cdr3_nt: TGTGCCATCAGCCACTACGCCCCGACGCCGAAGTTTTCCTCTGGAAACACCATATATTTT; cdr3_aa: CAISHYAPTPKFSSGNTIYF
v_call: TRBV5-6; d_call: TRBD1; j_call: TRBJ1-3; clone_size: -; cdr3_nt: TGTGCCAGCAGCTTATGGGACAGTGGAAACACCATATATTTT; cdr3_aa: CASSLWDSGNTIYF
v_call: TRBV19; d_call: -; j_call: TRBJ1-2; clone_size: few; cdr3_nt: TGTGCCACGAAAAAAGTGGGACCTCAGGGGGGCTACACCTTC; cdr3_aa: CATKKVGPQGGYTF
v_call: TRBV9; d_call: -; j_call: TRBJ1-1; clone_size: -; cdr3_nt: TGTGCCAGCAGCGTAAGAGAGAACACTGAAGCTTTCTTT; cdr3_aa: CASSVRENTEAFF
v_call: TRBV4-3; d_call: -; j_call: TRBJ1-1; clone_size: few; cdr3_nt: TGCGCCAGCAGCCAACAACCCCCTCCGAATCGGACAGTTACTGAAGCTTTCTTT; cdr3_aa: CASSQQPPPNRTVTEAFF
v_call: TRBV18; d_call: TRBD1; j_call: TRBJ2-5; clone_size: -; cdr3_nt: TGTGCCAGCGCTTCAGACAGGGCCGGGACCCAGTACTTC; cdr3_aa: CASASDRAGTQYF
v_call: TRBV5-1; d_call: TRBD1; j_call: TRBJ1-1; clone_size: -; cdr3_nt: TGCGCCAGCAGCCTGGGACAGGGCGATATGAACACTGAAGCTTTCTTT; cdr3_aa: CASSLGQGDMNTEAFF
v_call: TRBV27; d_call: TRBD1; j_call: TRBJ2-6; clone_size: -; cdr3_nt: TGTGCCAGCAGCGATTCAGGGGGCTCTGGGGCCAACGTCCTGACTTTC; cdr3_aa: CASSDSGGSGANVLTF
v_call: TRBV11-3; d_call: TRBD1; j_call: TRBJ1-1; clone_size: -; cdr3_nt: TGTGCCGGAAAAAGACAGGGCGGGTGCATGGACATGAACACTGAAGCTTTCTTT; cdr3_aa: CAGKRQGGCMDMNTEAFF
v_call: TRBV18; d_call: TRBD2; j_call: TRBJ2-5; clone_size: -; cdr3_nt: TGTGCCAGCTCACCAGGGAGGGGACCAGAGACCCAGTACTTC; cdr3_aa: CASSPGRGPETQYF
v_call: TRBV28; d_call: -; j_call: TRBJ1-2; clone_size: -; cdr3_nt: TGTGCCAGCAGTTCCGACAGGAACCATGGCTACACCTTC; cdr3_aa: CASSSDRNHGYTF
v_call: TRBV6-1; d_call: -; j_call: TRBJ1-5; clone_size: -; cdr3_nt: TGTGCCAGCGCGGCGGGCGCGTCTAGCAATCAGCCCCAGCATTTT; cdr3_aa: CASAAGASSNQPQHF
v_call: TRBV27; d_call: -; j_call: TRBJ1-2; clone_size: -; cdr3_nt: TGTGCCAGCATGGCGAGGGATAACTATGGCTACACCTTC; cdr3_aa: CASMARDNYGYTF
v_call: TRBV11-2; d_call: TRBD1; j_call: TRBJ1-2; clone_size: -; cdr3_nt: TGTGCCAGCAGACCCCAACAGGGGAACTATGGCTACACCTTC; cdr3_aa: CASRPQQGNYGYTF
v_call: TRBV5-4; d_call: TRBD1; j_call: TRBJ1-2; clone_size: -; cdr3_nt: TGTGCCAGCACCACGTCCCGGGACAGTTACTTGAGCTATGGCTACACCTTC; cdr3_aa: CASTTSRDSYLSYGYTF
v_call: TRBV5-1; d_call: TRBD1; j_call: TRBJ2-2; clone_size: -; cdr3_nt: TGCGCCAGCAGTCCCGAGAACAGGGGGCGCGGGACCGGGGAGCTGTTTTTT; cdr3_aa: CASSPENRGRGTGELFF
v_call: TRBV6-1; d_call: TRBD1; j_call: TRBJ1-3; clone_size: -; cdr3_nt: TGTGCCAGAAAGACAGGGCCGGTAGGAGGAAACACCATATATTTT; cdr3_aa: CARKTGPVGGNTIYF
v_call: TRBV29-1; d_call: TRBD1; j_call: TRBJ1-5; clone_size: -; cdr3_nt: TGCAGCGTGGCGGACAGGGAAGGCGGCAATCAGCCCCAGCATTTT; cdr3_aa: CSVADREGGNQPQHF
v_call: TRBV2; d_call: TRBD1; j_call: TRBJ1-6; clone_size: -; cdr3_nt: TGTGCCAGCAGTGCAACTGTGACAGGGAGCTATAATTCACCCCTCCACTTT; cdr3_aa: CASSATVTGSYNSPLHF
v_call: TRBV18; d_call: -; j_call: TRBJ1-2; clone_size: -; cdr3_nt: TGTGCCAGCTCACCACGTTTGGGGTACAGGCCCCGAGCTAACTATGGCTACACCTTC; cdr3_aa: CASSPRLGYRPRANYGYTF
v_call: TRBV14; d_call: -; j_call: TRBJ1-1; clone_size: few; cdr3_nt: TGTGCCAGCAGTCGTGGACTCACAGTCTTCACTGAAGCTTTCTTT; cdr3_aa: CASSRGLTVFTEAFF
v_call: TRBV28; d_call: -; j_call: TRBJ2-6; clone_size: -; cdr3_nt: TGTGCCAGCAGTTTAGAGTTCTCTGGGGCCAACGTCCTGACTTTC; cdr3_aa: CASSLEFSGANVLTF
v_call: TRBV5-1; d_call: -; j_call: TRBJ1-5; clone_size: -; cdr3_nt: TGCGCCAGCAGCTTGTCAGGGGGCAATCAGCCCCAGCATTTT; cdr3_aa: CASSLSGGNQPQHF
v_call: TRBV2; d_call: TRBD1; j_call: TRBJ1-6; clone_size: -; cdr3_nt: TGTGCCAGCAGCGAAGGACAGGACAATTCACCCCTCCACTTT; cdr3_aa: CASSEGQDNSPLHF
v_call: TRBV5-6; d_call: TRBD1; j_call: TRBJ1-1; clone_size: -; cdr3_nt: TGTGCCAGCAGCTTGGAGTCAGGGGGGCCAGACACTGAAGCTTTCTTT; cdr3_aa: CASSLESGGPDTEAFF
v_call: TRBV5-1; d_call: TRBD2; j_call: TRBJ2-7; clone_size: -; cdr3_nt: TGCGCCAGCAGCTTGGGGGATCAGCGGGACCCTTACGAGCAGTACTTC; cdr3_aa: CASSLGDQRDPYEQYF